Listed below are T cell receptor beta chains from one sample, sequenced in a study of Ad26.COV2.S vaccination and SARS-CoV-2 variants. The repertoire was sequenced with immunoSEQ multiplex PCR; TCRdb's copy has only in-frame clones and lacks some. The repertoire holds roughly 400,000 clones, with 90% as singletons. Sequencing was performed on peripheral blood, taken in a trial of Ad26.COV2.S vaccine versus placebo. These receptors came from a person aged 18-65 years who received the Ad26.COV2.S COVID-19 vaccine or a placebo. The CDR3 runs from the conserved cysteine through the conserved F or W. A D gene is named only where the DNA matches it firmly. Clone sizes are given selectively: once, few, many, or a class where the clone is expanded.

V	size	D	J	CDR3	DNA
TRBV11-2	.	TRBD1	TRBJ2-7	CASSLDGDSYEQYF	TGTGCCAGCAGCTTAGATGGGGACAGCTACGAGCAGTACTTC
TRBV5-4	.	.	TRBJ1-2	CASWRFGQSAVNYGYTF	TGTGCCAGCTGGCGGTTCGGACAGTCAGCTGTTAACTATGGCTACACCTTC
TRBV18	once	TRBD1	TRBJ2-1	CASSPPAQGAYNEQFF	TGTGCCAGCTCACCACCGGCCCAGGGGGCCTACAATGAGCAGTTCTTC
TRBV28	once	TRBD1	TRBJ1-2	CASIRTGGAYGYTF	TGTGCCAGCATCCGGACAGGGGGGGCCTATGGCTACACCTTC
TRBV4-2	few	.	TRBJ1-6	CASSQDVRGDSPLHF	TGTGCCAGCAGCCAAGATGTCAGAGGGGACTCACCCCTCCACTTT
TRBV3-1/TRBV3-2	.	TRBD2	TRBJ2-7	CASRDLSGRVEYEQYF	TGTGCCAGCAGGGACCTTAGCGGGAGGGTTGAGTACGAGCAGTACTTC
TRBV6-4	.	.	TRBJ2-3	CASSEGQGPATDTQYF	TGTGCCAGCAGTGAAGGGCAGGGGCCCGCCACAGATACGCAGTATTTT
TRBV27	.	.	TRBJ1-1	CASSLSRYTEAFF	TGTGCCAGCAGTTTATCGCGGTACACTGAAGCTTTCTTT
TRBV3-1/TRBV3-2	.	.	TRBJ2-3	CASSQEPDTQYF	TGTGCCAGCAGCCAAGAGCCAGATACGCAGTATTTT
TRBV12-3/TRBV12-4	.	.	TRBJ2-5	CASSLRQLETQYF	TGTGCCAGCAGTTTAAGGCAGTTGGAGACCCAGTACTTC
TRBV6-5	.	.	TRBJ1-2	CASTRGEGGYTF	TGTGCCAGCACAAGAGGAGAAGGCGGCTACACCTTC
TRBV9	.	.	TRBJ1-2	CASSGRANYGYTF	TGTGCCAGCAGCGGCAGAGCCAACTATGGCTACACCTTC
TRBV19	.	.	TRBJ1-4	CASSIRGAEKLFF	TGTGCCAGTAGTATTCGAGGAGCAGAAAAACTGTTTTTT
TRBV7-2	.	TRBD1	TRBJ1-6	CASSLTGGRSPLHF	TGTGCCAGCAGCCTGACAGGGGGAAGGTCACCCCTCCACTTT
TRBV2	few	TRBD1	TRBJ2-7	CASRGEPPGQEVYEQYF	TGTGCCAGCAGGGGGGAGCCTCCGGGACAGGAAGTCTACGAGCAGTACTTC
TRBV29-1	.	TRBD1	TRBJ1-6	CSVASGGDSPLHF	TGCAGCGTTGCGTCAGGGGGTGATTCACCCCTCCACTTT
TRBV5-1	.	.	TRBJ2-1	CASSLVSAGEGARDEQFF	TGCGCCAGCAGCTTGGTATCAGCGGGAGAGGGGGCCAGGGATGAGCAGTTCTTC
TRBV18	.	.	TRBJ2-7	CASSAKTGSYEQYF	TGTGCCAGCTCAGCCAAGACAGGTTCGTACGAGCAGTACTTC
TRBV28	.	.	TRBJ1-1	CASSRRGVGTEAFF	TGTGCCAGCAGCCGCCGGGGCGTTGGCACTGAAGCTTTCTTT
TRBV30	.	TRBD1	TRBJ1-3	CAWSGAGGLNTIYF	TGTGCCTGGAGTGGGGCAGGGGGCTTGAACACCATATATTTT
TRBV19	once	TRBD1	TRBJ1-1	CASRTGANTEAFF	TGTGCCAGTAGGACAGGGGCAAACACTGAAGCTTTCTTT
TRBV7-8	.	.	TRBJ1-5	CASSLSGDSNQPQHF	TGTGCCAGCAGCTTGTCAGGGGATAGCAATCAGCCCCAGCATTTT
TRBV5-1	.	TRBD2	TRBJ2-3	CASSPISGRSTDTQYF	TGCGCCAGCAGCCCCATTAGCGGGAGGAGCACAGATACGCAGTATTTT
TRBV13	.	.	TRBJ2-2	CASTQEGLTNTGELFF	TGTGCCAGCACCCAAGAGGGACTTACGAACACCGGGGAGCTGTTTTTT
TRBV30	.	.	TRBJ2-5	CAWSLGGETQYF	TGTGCCTGGAGCTTGGGGGGAGAGACCCAGTACTTC
TRBV7-8	once	.	TRBJ1-5	CASSLAVRGWDQPQHF	TGTGCCAGCAGCTTAGCGGTCCGGGGATGGGATCAGCCCCAGCATTTT
TRBV29-1	.	.	TRBJ2-3	CSAEGFWVWSHTDTQYF	TGCAGCGCCGAGGGGTTTTGGGTCTGGTCCCACACAGATACGCAGTATTTT
TRBV5-1	.	TRBD2	TRBJ2-7	CASSAGLAGGGYEQYF	TGCGCCAGCAGCGCGGGACTAGCGGGAGGAGGATACGAGCAGTACTTC
TRBV10-3	.	TRBD1	TRBJ2-7	CAISGGQGWYEQYF	TGTGCCATCAGTGGGGGACAGGGTTGGTACGAGCAGTACTTC
TRBV7-6	.	.	TRBJ2-7	CASSLGLSYEQYF	TGTGCCAGCAGCTTAGGGCTATCCTACGAGCAGTACTTC
TRBV14	.	TRBD1	TRBJ2-2	CASSQGQGRTGELFF	TGTGCCAGCAGCCAAGGACAGGGACGGACCGGGGAGCTGTTTTTT
TRBV5-4	.	.	TRBJ1-4	CASSSGGGVEKLFF	TGTGCCAGCAGCTCTGGGGGAGGGGTTGAAAAACTGTTTTTT
TRBV4-1	.	.	TRBJ2-1	CASNHVGRNNYNEQFF	TGCGCCAGCAACCACGTGGGGCGGAATAATTACAATGAGCAGTTCTTC
TRBV5-5	.	.	TRBJ2-3	CASSLMRATGDTQYF	TGTGCCAGCAGCTTGATGAGGGCGACTGGAGATACGCAGTATTTT
TRBV5-1	.	.	TRBJ1-1	CASSSDLRTEAFF	TGCGCCAGCAGCTCGGACCTACGGACTGAAGCTTTCTTT
TRBV7-9	.	TRBD1	TRBJ2-4	CAIDRGTGKNIQYF	TGTGCCATCGATCGGGGGACAGGGAAGAACATTCAGTACTTC
TRBV6-1	.	TRBD2	TRBJ2-1	CASSVGTSGRYNEQFF	TGTGCCAGCAGTGTTGGGACTAGCGGGAGATACAATGAGCAGTTCTTC
TRBV9	.	.	TRBJ2-6	CASSVQPGVSGANVLTF	TGTGCCAGCAGCGTCCAACCGGGGGTGTCTGGGGCCAACGTCCTGACTTTC
TRBV3-1/TRBV3-2	.	TRBD2	TRBJ2-2	CASGGLAGINTGELFF	TGTGCCAGCGGGGGACTAGCGGGAATTAACACCGGGGAGCTGTTTTTT
TRBV18	.	.	TRBJ1-2	CASSPGEDYGYTF	TGTGCCAGCTCACCAGGCGAGGACTATGGCTACACCTTC
TRBV18	.	.	TRBJ2-1	CASSPFEGAEQFF	TGTGCCAGCTCACCGTTCGAAGGGGCTGAGCAGTTCTTC
TRBV5-5	.	.	TRBJ1-5	CASSSLSQGTNQPQHF	TGTGCCAGCAGCTCACTTAGCCAGGGGACGAATCAGCCCCAGCATTTT
TRBV7-2	few	.	TRBJ2-5	CASSLTGWETQYF	TGTGCCAGCAGCTTAACAGGGTGGGAGACCCAGTACTTC
TRBV9	.	.	TRBJ2-1	CASSANNEQFF	TGTGCCAGCAGCGCGAACAATGAGCAGTTCTTC
TRBV9	.	.	TRBJ2-3	CASSVGTSTDTQYF	TGTGCCAGCAGCGTGGGGACTAGCACAGATACGCAGTATTTT
TRBV6-5	.	TRBD1	TRBJ1-2	CASSLWDRGAHGYTF	TGTGCCAGCAGTCTTTGGGACAGGGGGGCGCATGGCTACACCTTC
TRBV5-1	.	.	TRBJ2-7	CASREEVEQYF	TGCGCCAGCAGAGAAGAAGTCGAGCAGTACTTC
TRBV9	.	.	TRBJ2-5	CASSVLGGWGETQYF	TGTGCCAGCAGCGTATTAGGAGGGTGGGGAGAGACCCAGTACTTC
TRBV6-4	once	.	TRBJ2-7	CASSDTLGDEQYF	TGTGCCAGCAGTGACACCCTGGGGGACGAGCAGTACTTC
TRBV11-3	.	.	TRBJ2-7	CASSPFGGAYEQYF	TGTGCCAGCAGCCCGTTCGGAGGCGCCTACGAGCAGTACTTC
TRBV16	.	.	TRBJ2-1	CASSQGSLTGYNEQFF	TGTGCCAGCAGCCAAGGGTCCTTAACCGGATACAATGAGCAGTTCTTC
TRBV30	once	.	TRBJ2-3	CAWRYLGGGTDTQYF	TGTGCCTGGCGTTACCTCGGGGGAGGCACAGATACGCAGTATTTT
TRBV19	.	TRBD2	TRBJ2-7	CASSMLSGSYEQYF	TGTGCCAGTAGTATGCTTAGCGGGAGCTACGAGCAGTACTTC
TRBV18	.	.	TRBJ1-5	CASSPSSSGNQPQHF	TGTGCCAGCTCACCGAGTAGTAGCGGCAATCAGCCCCAGCATTTT
TRBV7-2	.	.	TRBJ2-7	CASSLTAAYEQYF	TGTGCCAGCAGCTTAACAGCGGCTTACGAGCAGTACTTC
TRBV6-5	.	TRBD1	TRBJ2-4	CASSWDRGLAKNIQYF	TGTGCCAGCAGTTGGGACAGGGGGTTGGCCAAAAACATTCAGTACTTC
TRBV28	.	TRBD1	TRBJ2-1	CASSAGTGDYNEQFF	TGTGCCAGCAGCGCCGGGACAGGAGACTACAATGAGCAGTTCTTC
TRBV27	.	.	TRBJ2-7	CASSPAMGAYYEQYF	TGTGCCAGCAGTCCCGCCATGGGGGCATACTACGAGCAGTACTTC
TRBV7-7	.	.	TRBJ1-1	CASSLFRWESNEAFF	TGTGCTAGCAGCTTATTCAGGTGGGAGAGTAATGAAGCTTTCTTT